The entry that follows covers one TCR beta chain sequence. These data come from a study of T cells in Graves' hyperthyroidism and ophthalmopathy. Trimming took 5 bases from V and 7 from J; bases not matched to a gene: 11. The CDR3 spans 17 residues. Per the germline V gene, CDR1 is SGHTA and CDR2 is FQGTGA. Authors of the study amplified TCR beta CDR3 regions from RNA transcripts. An initial round of RT-PCR targeting the TCR CDR3 relied on the HTBI primer set. From the multiplex PCR reads, TCRdb called clonotypes with MiXCR, one entry per CDR3 protein. The profile shows approximately 870,000 distinct CDR3 sequences, approximately 40% of them singletons. Stability of Graves' hyperthyroidism was defined as absent ophthalmopathy progression within 18 months. Diagnoses rested on clinical symptoms, serum thyroxine and TRAb, thyroid ultrasound and orbital computed tomography.

The genes are TRBV7-3 and TRBJ2-2; TRBD1 matches 12 bases. Input material: blood. The receptor comes from a man aged 18-30 years with Graves' hyperthyroidism. The CDR3 region has the DNA TGTGCCAGCAGCCTACTGGCCGGGACAGGGGGCATCGGGGAGCTGTTTTTT. Amino acid sequence: CASSLLAGTGGIGELFF.